These 7 T cell receptor beta chains share one sample of origin, sequenced in a study of T cell responses to AZD1222 COVID-19 vaccine (dated by TCRdb to the early 2020s). The library relied on the immunoSEQ multiplex PCR assay. TCRdb's version of the immuneACCESS table is confined to in-frame rearrangements and falls short of the full clone set. An unresolved V gene accounts for under half of the shortfall where checked; the remainder is of unknown origin. The sample table contains approximately 82,000 clones; only one count was recorded for 80% to 90% of them. The ten largest clones capture about an eighth of the sample. Explained via the paper, the time point label denotes: baseline before first vaccination. The sample consisted of peripheral blood, taken on day 0 of AZD1222 vaccination. The receptor set was obtained from an adult in good health.

This chain links TRBV2 with TRBJ2-7; D gene uncertain. The V end lost 8 bases, the J end lost 4 bases, and 12 bases lay between the germline ends. The CDR3 is made up of 12 amino acids. Germline V lookup: CDR1 SNHLY, CDR2 FYNNEI. The CDR3 is CASDNSFYEQYF. As DNA, the CDR3 is TGTGCCAGCGATAACAGTTTTTACGAGCAGTACTTC.

The V call is TRBV4-1, the J call TRBJ2-1; 7 bases align to TRBD2. This CDR3 region has 14 residues. CDR1 MGHRA and CDR2 YSYEKL come from the germline V gene. V was pared by 3 bases and J by 8 bases, with 7 bases of the junction left unmatched. CDR3 sequence reads: CASSQVTSWDEQFF. The CDR3 DNA reads as TGCGCCAGCAGCCAGGTGACTAGCTGGGATGAGCAGTTCTTC.

This chain uses TRBV27 with TRBJ2-7; no clear D. Germline CDR1 and CDR2: MNHEY and SMNVEV (reference sequence). The CDR3 loop spans 15 amino acids. The V and J ends lost 2 bases and 4 bases respectively, with 15 bases between them. The CDR3 coding sequence is TGTGCCAGCAGTTTAAAGAATCCTATGGGTTACGAGCAGTACTTC. The encoded protein is CASSLKNPMGYEQYF.

The chain couples TRBV7-3 to TRBJ1-6, with D possibly being TRBD1 (5 bases). This CDR3 is 14 amino acids long. The V gene's germline CDR1 is SGHTA and CDR2 FQGTGA. The V end was cut by 8 bases, the J end by 2 bases, with 10 bases between. CDR3 residues: CASGKGTYNSPLHF. DNA for the CDR3: TGTGCCAGCGGGAAGGGGACCTATAATTCACCCCTCCACTTT.

This chain uses TRBV9 with TRBJ2-5, with TRBD2 matching over 12 bases. CDR3 length equals 16 residues. With V trimmed by 4 bases and J by 7 bases, 11 bases remained unmatched. The germline V gene has CDR1 SGDLS and CDR2 YYNGEE. CDR3 residues: CASSPRTSGEFGTQYF. For the CDR3, the DNA is TGTGCCAGCAGCCCCCGGACTAGCGGGGAGTTCGGGACCCAGTACTTC.

This clone was seen only a few times. The V gene is TRBV5-1, the J gene TRBJ1-6, with D uncertain. The CDR3 covers 15 residues. In germline, CDR1 is SGHRS, CDR2 YFSETQ. Between the trimmed V and J ends, which lost 0 bases and 11 bases, there was a span of 15 bases. The CDR3 sequence: CASSLEVSAGTPLHF. The CDR3, as DNA: TGCGCCAGCAGCTTGGAAGTGTCGGCGGGCACACCCCTCCACTTT. Complete variable domain (other parts from reference TRBV5-1 and TRBJ1-6): KAGVTQTPRYLIKTRGQQVTLSCSPISGHRSVSWYQQTPGQGLQFLFEYFSETQRNKGNFPGRFSGRQFSNSRSEMNVSTLELGDSALYLCASSLEVSAGTPLHFGNGTRLTVT.

V and J are TRBV4-1 and TRBJ1-2, with TRBD1 as a possible D gene (5 bases). Per germline, CDR1 MGHRA and CDR2 YSYEKL. There are 15 residues in the CDR3. V lost 0 bases, J lost 7 bases, and 15 bases lay in between. The CDR3 coding sequence is TGCGCCAGCAGCCAAGATGCCAGGGTAGGAGGTGGCTACACCTTC. Its protein product is CASSQDARVGGGYTF.